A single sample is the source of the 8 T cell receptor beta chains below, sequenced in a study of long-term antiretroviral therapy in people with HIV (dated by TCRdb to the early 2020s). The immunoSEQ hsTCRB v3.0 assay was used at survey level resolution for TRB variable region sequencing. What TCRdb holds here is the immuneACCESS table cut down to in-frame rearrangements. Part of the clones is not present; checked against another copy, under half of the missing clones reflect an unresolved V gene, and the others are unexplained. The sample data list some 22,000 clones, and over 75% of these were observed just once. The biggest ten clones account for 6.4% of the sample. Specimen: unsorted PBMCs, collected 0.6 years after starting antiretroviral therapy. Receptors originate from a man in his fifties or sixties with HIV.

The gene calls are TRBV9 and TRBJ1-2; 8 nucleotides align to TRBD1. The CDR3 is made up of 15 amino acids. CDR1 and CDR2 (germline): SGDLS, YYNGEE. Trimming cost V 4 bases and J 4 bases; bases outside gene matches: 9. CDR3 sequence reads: CASSPPTGEIYGYTF. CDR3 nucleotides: TGTGCCAGCAGCCCCCCGACAGGGGAAATCTATGGCTACACCTTC.

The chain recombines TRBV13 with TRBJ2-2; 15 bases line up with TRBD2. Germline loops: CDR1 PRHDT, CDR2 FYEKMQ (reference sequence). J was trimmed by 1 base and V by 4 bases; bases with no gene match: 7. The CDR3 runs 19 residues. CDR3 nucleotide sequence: TGTGCCAGCAGCTCTGACTGGACTAGCGGGAGGGAGAACACCGGGGAGCTGTTTTTT. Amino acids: CASSSDWTSGRENTGELFF.

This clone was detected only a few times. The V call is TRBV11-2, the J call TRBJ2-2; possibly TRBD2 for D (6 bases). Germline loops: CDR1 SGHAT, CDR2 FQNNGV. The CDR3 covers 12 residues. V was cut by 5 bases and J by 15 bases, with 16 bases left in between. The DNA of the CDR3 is TGTGCCAGCAGCCCCCTCGGGGACTTAGTGTTTTTT. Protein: CASSPLGDLVFF.

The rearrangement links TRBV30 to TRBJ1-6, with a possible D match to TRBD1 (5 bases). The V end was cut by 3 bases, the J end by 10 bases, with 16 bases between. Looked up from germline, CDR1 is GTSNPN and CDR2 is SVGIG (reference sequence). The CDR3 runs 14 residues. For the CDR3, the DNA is TGTGCCTGGAGCCCCATCAAGGGACCGTCACCCCTCCACTTT. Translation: CAWSPIKGPSPLHF.

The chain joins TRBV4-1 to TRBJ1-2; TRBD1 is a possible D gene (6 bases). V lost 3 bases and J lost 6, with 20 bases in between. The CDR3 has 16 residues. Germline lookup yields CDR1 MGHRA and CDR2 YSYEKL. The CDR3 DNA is TGCGCCAGCAGCCAGGGAGGCAGGGGCAGGATGAATGGCTACACCTTC. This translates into CASSQGGRGRMNGYTF.

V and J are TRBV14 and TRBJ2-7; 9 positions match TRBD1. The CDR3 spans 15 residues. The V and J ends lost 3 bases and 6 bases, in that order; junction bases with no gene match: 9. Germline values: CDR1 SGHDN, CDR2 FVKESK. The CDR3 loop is CASSQWGTGSSEQYF. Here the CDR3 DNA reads TGTGCCAGCAGCCAGTGGGGGACAGGGTCGTCCGAGCAGTACTTC.

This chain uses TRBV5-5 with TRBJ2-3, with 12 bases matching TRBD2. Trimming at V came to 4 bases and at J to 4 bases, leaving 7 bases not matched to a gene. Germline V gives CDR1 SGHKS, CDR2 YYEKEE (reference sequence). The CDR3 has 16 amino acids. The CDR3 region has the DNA TGTGCCAGCAGCCGAATGACTAGCGGGAGACCAGATACGCAGTATTTT. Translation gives CASSRMTSGRPDTQYF.

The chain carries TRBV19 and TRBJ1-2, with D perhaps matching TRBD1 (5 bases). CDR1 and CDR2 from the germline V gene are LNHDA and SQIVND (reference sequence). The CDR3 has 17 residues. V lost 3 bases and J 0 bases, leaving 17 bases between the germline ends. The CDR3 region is CASSMILGTATNYGYTF. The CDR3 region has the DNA TGTGCCAGTAGTATGATTCTCGGGACCGCCACTAACTATGGCTACACCTTC.